This TCR beta chain was obtained from a study of blood T cell repertoires in COVID-19. The assay was immunoSEQ multiplex PCR, and TCRdb's table has in-frame clones only and misses some. The sample lists some 190,000 clones; approximately 85% were seen once. The V gene's germline CDR1 is SGHVS and CDR2 FQNEAQ. V was clipped by 5 bases and J by 8 bases, with 11 bases between them. The CDR3 runs 12 residues. This clonotype was sampled from a woman aged 55 to 70 with acute or convalescent COVID-19. Material for sequencing was peripheral blood. The gene calls are TRBV7-8 and TRBJ2-3, with D unclear. The CDR3 DNA follows: TGTGCCAGCAGCATGTTCTACGGTACGCAGTATTTT. Amino acid sequence: CASSMFYGTQYF.